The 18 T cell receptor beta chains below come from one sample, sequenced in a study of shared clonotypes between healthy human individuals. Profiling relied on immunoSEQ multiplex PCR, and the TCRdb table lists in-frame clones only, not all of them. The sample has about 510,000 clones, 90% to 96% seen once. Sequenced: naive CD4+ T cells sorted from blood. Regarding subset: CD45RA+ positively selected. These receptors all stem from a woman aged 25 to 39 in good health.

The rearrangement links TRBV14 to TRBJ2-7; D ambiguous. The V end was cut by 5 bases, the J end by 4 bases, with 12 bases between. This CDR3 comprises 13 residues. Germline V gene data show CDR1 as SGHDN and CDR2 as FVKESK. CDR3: CASSASQIYEQYF. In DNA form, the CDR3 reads TGTGCCAGCAGCGCTAGTCAAATTTACGAGCAGTACTTC. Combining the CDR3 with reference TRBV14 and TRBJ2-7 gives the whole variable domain EAGVTQFPSHSVIEKGQTVTLRCDPISGHDNLYWYRRVMGKEIKFLLHFVKESKQDESGMPNNRFLAERTGGTYSTLKVQPAELEDSGVYFCASSASQIYEQYFGPGTRLTVT.

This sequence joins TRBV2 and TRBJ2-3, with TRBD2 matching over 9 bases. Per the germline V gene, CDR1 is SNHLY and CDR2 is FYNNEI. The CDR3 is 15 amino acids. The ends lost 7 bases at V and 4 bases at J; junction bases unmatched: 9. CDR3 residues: CASMGLAGKADTQYF. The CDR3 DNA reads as TGTGCCAGCATGGGTCTAGCGGGAAAGGCAGATACGCAGTATTTT.

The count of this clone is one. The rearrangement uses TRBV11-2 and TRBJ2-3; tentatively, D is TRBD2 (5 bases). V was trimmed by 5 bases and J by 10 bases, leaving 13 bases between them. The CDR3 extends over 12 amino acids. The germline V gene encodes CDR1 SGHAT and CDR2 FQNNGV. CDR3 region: CASSPGSRAQYF. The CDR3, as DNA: TGTGCCAGCAGCCCGGGATCCCGGGCGCAGTATTTT.

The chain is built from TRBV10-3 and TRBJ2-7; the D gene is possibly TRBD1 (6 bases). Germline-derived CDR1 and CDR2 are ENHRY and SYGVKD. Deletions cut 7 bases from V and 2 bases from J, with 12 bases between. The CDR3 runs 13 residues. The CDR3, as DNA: TGTGCCATCAAACAGGGTGGGCCCTACGAGCAGTACTTC. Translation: CAIKQGGPYEQYF.

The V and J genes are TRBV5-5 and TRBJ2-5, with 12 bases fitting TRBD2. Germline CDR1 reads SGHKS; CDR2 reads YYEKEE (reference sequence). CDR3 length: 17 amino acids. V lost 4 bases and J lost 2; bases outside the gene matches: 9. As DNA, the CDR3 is TGTGCCAGCAGCCCTTTACGGACTAGCGGGACACAAGAGACCCAGTACTTC. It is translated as CASSPLRTSGTQETQYF.

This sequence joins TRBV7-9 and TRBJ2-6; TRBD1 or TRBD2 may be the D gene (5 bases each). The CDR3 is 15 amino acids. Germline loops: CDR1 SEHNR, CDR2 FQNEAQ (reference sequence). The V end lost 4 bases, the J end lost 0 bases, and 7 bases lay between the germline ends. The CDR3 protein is CASSWDPSGANVLTF. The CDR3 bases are TGTGCCAGCAGCTGGGACCCCTCTGGGGCCAACGTCCTGACTTTC.

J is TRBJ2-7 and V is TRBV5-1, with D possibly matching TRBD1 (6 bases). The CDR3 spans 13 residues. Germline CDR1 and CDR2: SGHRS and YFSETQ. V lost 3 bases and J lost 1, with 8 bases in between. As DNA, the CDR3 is TGCGCCAGCAGCTCCAGGGGTTCCTACGAGCAGTACTTC. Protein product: CASSSRGSYEQYF.

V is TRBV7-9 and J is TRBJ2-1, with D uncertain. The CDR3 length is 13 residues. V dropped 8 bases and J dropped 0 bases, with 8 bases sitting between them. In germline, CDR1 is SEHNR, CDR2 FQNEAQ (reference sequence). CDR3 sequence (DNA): TGTGCCAGCGTAGTCCTCTCCTACAATGAGCAGTTCTTC. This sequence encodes CASVVLSYNEQFF.

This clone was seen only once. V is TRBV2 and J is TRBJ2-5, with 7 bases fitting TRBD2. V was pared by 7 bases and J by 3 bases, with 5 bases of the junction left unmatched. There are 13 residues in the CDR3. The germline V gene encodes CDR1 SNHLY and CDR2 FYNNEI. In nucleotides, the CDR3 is TGTGCCAGCAAATTAGCGGGTAAAGAGACCCAGTACTTC. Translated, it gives CASKLAGKETQYF.

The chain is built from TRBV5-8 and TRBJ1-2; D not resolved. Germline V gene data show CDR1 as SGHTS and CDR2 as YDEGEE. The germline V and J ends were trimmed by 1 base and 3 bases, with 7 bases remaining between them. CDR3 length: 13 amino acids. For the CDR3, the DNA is TGTGCCAGCAGCTTGCACACCTACTATGGCTACACCTTC. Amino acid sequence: CASSLHTYYGYTF.

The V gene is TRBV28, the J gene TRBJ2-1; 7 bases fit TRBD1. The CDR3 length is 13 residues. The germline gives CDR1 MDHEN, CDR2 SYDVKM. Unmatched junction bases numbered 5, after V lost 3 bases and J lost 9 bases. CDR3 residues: CASSFRDRFEQFF. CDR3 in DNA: TGTGCCAGCAGTTTCCGGGACAGATTTGAGCAGTTCTTC.

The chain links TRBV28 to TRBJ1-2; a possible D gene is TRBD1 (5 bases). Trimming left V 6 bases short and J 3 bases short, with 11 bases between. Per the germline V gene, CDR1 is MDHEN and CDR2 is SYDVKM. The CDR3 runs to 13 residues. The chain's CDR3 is CASSKWGDYGYTF. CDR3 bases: TGTGCCAGCAGCAAGTGGGGGGACTATGGCTACACCTTC.

Here the CDR3 reads CSVPVGPGSPYNEQFF. The CDR3 nucleotides read TGCAGCGTTCCCGTAGGCCCTGGTAGCCCCTACAATGAGCAGTTCTTC. V usage is TRBV29-1 and J usage is TRBJ2-1; D is uncertain. CDR3 length: 16 amino acids. CDR1 and CDR2 from the germline V gene are SQVTM and ANQGSEA. Between the trimmed V and J ends, which lost 5 bases and 2 bases, there was a span of 19 bases.

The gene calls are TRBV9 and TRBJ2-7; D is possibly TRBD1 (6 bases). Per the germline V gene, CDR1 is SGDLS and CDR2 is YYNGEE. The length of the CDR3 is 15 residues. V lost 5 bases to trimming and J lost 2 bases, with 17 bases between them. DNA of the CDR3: TGTGCCAGCAGGCCCAAGCCGGGACAACCCTACGAGCAGTACTTC. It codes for CASRPKPGQPYEQYF.

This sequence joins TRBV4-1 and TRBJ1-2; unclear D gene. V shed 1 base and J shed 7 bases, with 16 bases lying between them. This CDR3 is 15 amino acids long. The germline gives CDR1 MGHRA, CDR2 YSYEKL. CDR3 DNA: TGCGCCAGCAGCCAAGGGGCCCCTCTGACGGGTGGCTACACCTTC. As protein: CASSQGAPLTGGYTF.

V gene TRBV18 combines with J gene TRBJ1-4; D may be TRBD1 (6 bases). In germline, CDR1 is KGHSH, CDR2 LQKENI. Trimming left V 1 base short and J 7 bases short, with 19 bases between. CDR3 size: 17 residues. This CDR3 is CASSPLTSAGGGEKLFF. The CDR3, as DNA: TGTGCCAGCTCACCACTAACTTCCGCGGGGGGCGGTGAAAAACTGTTTTTT.

The CDR3 sequence is CASSLVGAGRVYEQYF. CDR3 sequence (DNA): TGTGCCAGCAGCTTAGTCGGGGCAGGGAGGGTATACGAGCAGTACTTC. The chain links TRBV11-2 to TRBJ2-5; 7 bases are shared with TRBD2. The DNA matches TRBJ2-7 better at its end, which makes the J call doubtful. CDR1 is SGHAT, CDR2 FQNNGV, per germline. This CDR3 comprises 16 residues.

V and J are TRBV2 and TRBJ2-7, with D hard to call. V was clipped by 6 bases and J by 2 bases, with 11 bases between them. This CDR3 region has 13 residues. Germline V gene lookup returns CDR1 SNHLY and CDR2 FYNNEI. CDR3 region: CASSKDGTYEQYF. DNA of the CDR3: TGTGCCAGCAGCAAGGACGGCACCTACGAGCAGTACTTC.